This paragraph covers one T cell receptor beta chain sequence. Trimming took 5 bases from V and 0 from J; bases not matched to a gene: 6. Germline V CDR1 and CDR2: SGHTA, FQGNSA. CDR3 length: 16 residues. The data originate from a study of blood T cell repertoires in COVID-19. TCRdb keeps only in-frame clones here, not all; method: immunoSEQ multiplex PCR. The table has 190,000 or so clones, 80% to 90% seen once; the top ten hold 0.78%. The rearrangement joins TRBV7-2 to TRBJ2-1; 8 positions match TRBD2. This receptor was obtained from a woman between 70 and 85 years old with acute or convalescent COVID-19. The specimen was peripheral blood. The CDR3 spells CASSPGSGSSYNEQFF. CDR3 in DNA: TGTGCCAGCAGCCCGGGGAGCGGGAGCTCCTACAATGAGCAGTTCTTC.